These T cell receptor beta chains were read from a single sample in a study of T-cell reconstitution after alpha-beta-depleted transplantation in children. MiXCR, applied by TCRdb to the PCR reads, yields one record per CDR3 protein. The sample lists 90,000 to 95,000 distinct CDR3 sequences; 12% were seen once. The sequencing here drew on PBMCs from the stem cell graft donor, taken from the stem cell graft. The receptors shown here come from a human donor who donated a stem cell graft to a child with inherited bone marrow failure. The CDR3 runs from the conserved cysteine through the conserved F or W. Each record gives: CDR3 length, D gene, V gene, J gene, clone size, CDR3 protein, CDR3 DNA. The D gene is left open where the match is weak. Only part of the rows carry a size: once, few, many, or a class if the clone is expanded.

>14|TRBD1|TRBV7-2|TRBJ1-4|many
CASSLVGGSEKLFF
TGTGCCAGCAGCTTAGTAGGGGGCAGTGAAAAACTGTTTTTT
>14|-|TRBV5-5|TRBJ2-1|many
CASSRTGRDNEQFF
TGTGCCAGCAGCCGGACAGGGAGGGACAATGAGCAGTTCTTC
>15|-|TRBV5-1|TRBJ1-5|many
CASSLGGTSNQPQHF
TGCGCCAGCAGCTTGGGGGGCACTAGCAATCAGCCCCAGCATTTT
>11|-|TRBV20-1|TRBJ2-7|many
CSAQTESEQYF
TGCAGTGCGCAGACAGAGAGCGAGCAGTACTTC
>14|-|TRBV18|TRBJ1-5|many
CASSGAAGDQPQHF
TGTGCCAGCTCAGGGGCAGCCGGAGATCAGCCCCAGCATTTT
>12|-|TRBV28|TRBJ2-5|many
CASSYGAETQYF
TGTGCCAGCAGTTACGGCGCAGAGACCCAGTACTTC
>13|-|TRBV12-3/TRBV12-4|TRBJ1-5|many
CASRSDKNQPQHF
TGTGCCAGCAGGTCGGACAAAAATCAGCCCCAGCATTTT
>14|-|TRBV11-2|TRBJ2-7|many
CASSLDWGSYEQYF
TGTGCCAGCAGCTTAGATTGGGGCTCCTACGAGCAGTACTTC
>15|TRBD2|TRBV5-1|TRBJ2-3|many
CASSIAGASTYTQYF
TGCGCCAGCAGCATAGCGGGGGCCAGCACATATACGCAGTATTTT
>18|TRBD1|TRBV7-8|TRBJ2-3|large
CASSLVWQGARWTDTQYF
TGTGCCAGCAGCTTAGTATGGCAGGGGGCGAGGTGGACAGATACGCAGTATTTT
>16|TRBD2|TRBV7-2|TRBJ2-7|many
CASSFTSGLGSYEQYF
TGTGCCAGCAGCTTTACTAGCGGTTTGGGGTCCTACGAGCAGTACTTC
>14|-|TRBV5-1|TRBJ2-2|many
CASSSGHNTGELFF
TGCGCCAGCAGCTCAGGACATAACACCGGGGAGCTGTTTTTT
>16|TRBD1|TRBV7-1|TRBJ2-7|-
CASSSSGTGMDLEQYF
TGTGCCAGCAGCTCCTCCGGGACAGGGATGGACCTCGAGCAGTACTTC
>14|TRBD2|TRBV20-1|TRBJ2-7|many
CSARVGGGFHEQYF
TGCAGTGCTAGAGTTGGCGGGGGGTTCCACGAGCAGTACTTC
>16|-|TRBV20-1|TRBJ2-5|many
CSARGRSQGIGETQYF
TGCAGTGCTAGGGGCCGCTCTCAGGGCATCGGGGAGACCCAGTACTTC
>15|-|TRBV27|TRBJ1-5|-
CASRAGQNSNQPQHF
TGTGCCAGCCGAGCCGGACAGAATAGCAATCAGCCCCAGCATTTT
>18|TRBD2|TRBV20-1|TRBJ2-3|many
CSARSGLAGGLYTDTQYF
TGCAGTGCTAGATCAGGACTAGCGGGGGGGCTTTACACAGATACGCAGTATTTT
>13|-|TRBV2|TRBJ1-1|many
CASTLGGNTEAFF
TGTGCCAGCACCCTTGGGGGGAACACTGAAGCTTTCTTT
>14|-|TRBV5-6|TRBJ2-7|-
CAMSPSHIPYEQYF
TGTGCCATGAGCCCGTCTCACATCCCCTACGAGCAGTACTTC
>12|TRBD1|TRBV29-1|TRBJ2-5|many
CSALTGRETQYF
TGCAGCGCCCTGACAGGGAGAGAGACCCAGTACTTC
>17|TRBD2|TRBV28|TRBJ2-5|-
CASSSSLLAGEAETQYF
TGTGCCAGCAGTTCAAGCTTACTAGCGGGAGAGGCGGAGACCCAGTACTTC
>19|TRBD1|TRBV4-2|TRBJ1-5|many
CASSLLNRGGGDSNQPQHF
TGTGCCAGCAGCCTACTCAACCGGGGAGGGGGCGATAGCAATCAGCCCCAGCATTTT
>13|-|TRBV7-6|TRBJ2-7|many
CASSLGNWGEQYF
TGTGCCAGCAGCTTAGGTAACTGGGGCGAGCAGTACTTC
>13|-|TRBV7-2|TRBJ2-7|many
CASSSTGMGEQYF
TGTGCCAGCAGCTCCACAGGGATGGGCGAGCAGTACTTC
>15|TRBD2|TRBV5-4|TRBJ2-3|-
CASSETSVSTDTQYF
TGTGCCAGCAGCGAGACTAGCGTTAGCACAGATACGCAGTATTTT
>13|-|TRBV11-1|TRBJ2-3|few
CASSLADKVTQYF
TGTGCCAGCAGCTTAGCGGACAAGGTTACGCAGTATTTT
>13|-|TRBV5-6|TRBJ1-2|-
CASSSGPGGGYTF
TGTGCCAGCAGCTCTGGACCGGGAGGTGGCTACACCTTC
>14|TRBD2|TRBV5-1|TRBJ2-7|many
CASSLDGTSDEQYF
TGCGCCAGCAGCTTGGACGGGACTAGCGACGAGCAGTACTTC
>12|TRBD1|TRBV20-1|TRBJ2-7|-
CSATDRSYEQYF
TGCAGTGCAACGGACAGGTCCTACGAGCAGTACTTC
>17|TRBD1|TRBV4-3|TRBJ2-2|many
CASSQEGQGSSTGELFF
TGCGCCAGCAGCCAAGAAGGACAGGGGTCTTCCACCGGGGAGCTGTTTTTT
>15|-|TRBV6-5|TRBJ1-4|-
CASSPSGALNEKLFF
TGTGCCAGCAGTCCCTCGGGGGCCCTTAATGAAAAACTGTTTTTT
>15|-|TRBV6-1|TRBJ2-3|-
CASSEAPGHTDTQYF
TGTGCCAGCAGTGAAGCGCCGGGGCACACAGATACGCAGTATTTT
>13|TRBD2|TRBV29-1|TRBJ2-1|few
CSVGTNDLNEQFF
TGCAGCGTGGGGACTAACGACCTCAATGAGCAGTTCTTC
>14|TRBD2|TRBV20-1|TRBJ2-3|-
CSGTGGGRTDTQYF
TGCAGTGGCACAGGCGGGGGGCGAACAGATACGCAGTATTTT
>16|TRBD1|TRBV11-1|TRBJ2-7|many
CASSLDPGTGGVEQYF
TGTGCCAGCAGCCTCGACCCCGGGACAGGGGGCGTAGAGCAGTACTTC
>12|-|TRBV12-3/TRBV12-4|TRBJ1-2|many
CASSSQGYGYTF
TGTGCCAGCAGTTCACAGGGTTATGGCTACACCTTC
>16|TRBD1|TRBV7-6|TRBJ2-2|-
CASSLFGTGMTGELFF
TGTGCCAGCAGCTTATTTGGGACAGGGATGACCGGGGAGCTGTTTTTT
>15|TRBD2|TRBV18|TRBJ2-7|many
CASSRLAGGTYEQYF
TGTGCCAGCTCACGACTAGCGGGGGGGACCTACGAGCAGTACTTC
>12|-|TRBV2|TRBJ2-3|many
CASSERTDTQYF
TGTGCCAGCAGTGAACGCACAGATACGCAGTATTTT
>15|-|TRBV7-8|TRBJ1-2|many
CASSPSRTSNYGYTF
TGTGCCAGCAGCCCCAGCCGGACGTCAAACTATGGCTACACCTTC
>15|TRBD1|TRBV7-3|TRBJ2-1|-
CASSAGQAPRNEQFF
TGTGCCAGCAGCGCGGGACAGGCCCCGCGGAATGAGCAGTTCTTC
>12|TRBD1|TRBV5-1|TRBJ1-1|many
CASSLDRGPAFF
TGCGCCAGCAGCTTGGACAGGGGGCCGGCTTTCTTT
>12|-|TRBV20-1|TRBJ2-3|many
CSAIRGTDTQYF
TGCAGTGCTATCCGGGGCACAGATACGCAGTATTTT
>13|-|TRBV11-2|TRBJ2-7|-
CASSRQTDYEQYF
TGTGCCAGCAGCCGACAGACCGACTACGAGCAGTACTTC
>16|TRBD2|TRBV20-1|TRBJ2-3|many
CSARDVLAGGLDTQYF
TGCAGTGCTAGAGATGTCCTAGCGGGAGGGCTAGATACGCAGTATTTT
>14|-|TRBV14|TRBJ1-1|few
CASSQVGEGPEAFF
TGTGCCAGCAGCCAAGTCGGGGAGGGCCCAGAAGCTTTCTTT
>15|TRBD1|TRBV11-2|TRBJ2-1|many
CASSPNTGVGDEQFF
TGTGCCAGCAGCCCGAATACAGGGGTGGGCGATGAGCAGTTCTTC
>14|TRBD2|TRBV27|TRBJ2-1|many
CASSKVAGVLEQFF
TGTGCCAGCAGTAAAGTAGCGGGAGTTCTTGAGCAGTTCTTC
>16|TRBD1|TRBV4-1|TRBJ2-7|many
CASSQEPGGTLYEQYF
TGCGCCAGCAGCCAAGAACCAGGGGGCACTTTGTACGAGCAGTACTTC
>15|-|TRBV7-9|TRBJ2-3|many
CASSLALGLADTQYF
TGTGCCAGCAGCTTAGCGCTCGGGTTGGCAGATACGCAGTATTTT
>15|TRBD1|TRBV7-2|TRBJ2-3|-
CASSPRTGIADTQYF
TGTGCCAGCAGCCCCAGGACAGGGATCGCAGATACGCAGTATTTT
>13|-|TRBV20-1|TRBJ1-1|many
CSARGTGRLEAFF
TGCAGTGCTAGAGGGACGGGAAGGCTTGAAGCTTTCTTT
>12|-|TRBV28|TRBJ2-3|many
CASRTLLDTQYF
TGTGCCAGCAGAACCCTCTTGGATACGCAGTATTTT
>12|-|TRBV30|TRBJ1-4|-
CAWSVAGEKLFF
TGTGCCTGGAGTGTAGCAGGGGAAAAACTGTTTTTT
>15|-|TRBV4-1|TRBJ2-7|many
CASSQEYLGTYEQYF
TGCGCCAGCAGCCAAGAGTACCTGGGCACCTACGAGCAGTACTTC
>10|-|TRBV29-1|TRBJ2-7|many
CSVESNEQYF
TGCAGCGTTGAGAGTAACGAGCAGTACTTC
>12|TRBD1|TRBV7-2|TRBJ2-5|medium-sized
CASSSGGETQYF
TGTGCCAGCAGCTCAGGGGGAGAGACCCAGTACTTC
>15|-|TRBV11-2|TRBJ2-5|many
CASSLGGLRLETQYF
TGTGCCAGCAGTTTAGGGGGGCTCCGGCTGGAGACCCAGTACTTC